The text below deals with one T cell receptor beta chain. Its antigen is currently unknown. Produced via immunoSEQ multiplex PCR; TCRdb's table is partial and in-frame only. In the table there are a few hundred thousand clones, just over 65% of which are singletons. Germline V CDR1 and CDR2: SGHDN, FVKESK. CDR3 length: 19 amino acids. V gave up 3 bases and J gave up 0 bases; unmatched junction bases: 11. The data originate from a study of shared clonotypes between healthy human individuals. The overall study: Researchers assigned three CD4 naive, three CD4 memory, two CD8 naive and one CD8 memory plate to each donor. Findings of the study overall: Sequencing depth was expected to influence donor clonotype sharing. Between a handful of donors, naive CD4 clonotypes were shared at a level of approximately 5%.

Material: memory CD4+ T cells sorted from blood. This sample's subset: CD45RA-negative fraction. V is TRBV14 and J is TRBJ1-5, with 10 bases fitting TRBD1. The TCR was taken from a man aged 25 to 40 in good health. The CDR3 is CASSHTRDRGRYSNQPQHF. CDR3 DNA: TGTGCCAGCAGCCATACTCGGGACAGGGGACGGTATAGCAATCAGCCCCAGCATTTT.